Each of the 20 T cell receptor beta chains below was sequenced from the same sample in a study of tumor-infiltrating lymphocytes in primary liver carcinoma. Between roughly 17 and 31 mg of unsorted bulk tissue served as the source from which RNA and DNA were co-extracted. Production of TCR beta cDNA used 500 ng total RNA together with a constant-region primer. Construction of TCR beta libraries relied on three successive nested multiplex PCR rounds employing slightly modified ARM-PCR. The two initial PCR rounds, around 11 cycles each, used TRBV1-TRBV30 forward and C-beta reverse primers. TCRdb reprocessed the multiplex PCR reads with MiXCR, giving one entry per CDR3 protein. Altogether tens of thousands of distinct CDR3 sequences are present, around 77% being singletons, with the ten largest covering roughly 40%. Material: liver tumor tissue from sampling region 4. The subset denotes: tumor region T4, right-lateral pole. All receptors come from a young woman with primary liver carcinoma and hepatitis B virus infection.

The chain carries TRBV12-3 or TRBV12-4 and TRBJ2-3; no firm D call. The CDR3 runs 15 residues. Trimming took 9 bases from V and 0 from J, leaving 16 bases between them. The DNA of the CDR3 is TGTGCCAGTGGTTTCCCCCCTCCTAGCACAGATACGCAGTATTTT. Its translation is CASGFPPPSTDTQYF.

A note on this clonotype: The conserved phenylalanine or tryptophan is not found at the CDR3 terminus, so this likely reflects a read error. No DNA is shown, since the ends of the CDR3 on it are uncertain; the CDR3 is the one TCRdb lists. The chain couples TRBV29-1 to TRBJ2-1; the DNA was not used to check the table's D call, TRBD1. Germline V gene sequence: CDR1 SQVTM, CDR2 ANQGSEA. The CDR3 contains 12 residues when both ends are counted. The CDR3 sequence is CSALRDYNEQSY.

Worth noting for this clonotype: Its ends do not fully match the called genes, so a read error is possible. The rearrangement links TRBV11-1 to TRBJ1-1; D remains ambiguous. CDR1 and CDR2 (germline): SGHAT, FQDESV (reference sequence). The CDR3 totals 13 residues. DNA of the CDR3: TGTGCCAGTAGCTTCCTGCTGAACATTGAAGCTTTCTTT. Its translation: CASSFLLNIEAFF.

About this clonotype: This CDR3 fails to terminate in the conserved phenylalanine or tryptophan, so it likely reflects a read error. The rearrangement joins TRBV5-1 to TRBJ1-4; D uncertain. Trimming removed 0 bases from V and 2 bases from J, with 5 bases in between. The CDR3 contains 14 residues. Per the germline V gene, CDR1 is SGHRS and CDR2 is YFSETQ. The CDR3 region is CASSLGNTNEKLFL. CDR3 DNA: TGCGCCAGCAGCTTGGGGAATACTAATGAAAAACTGTTTTTA.

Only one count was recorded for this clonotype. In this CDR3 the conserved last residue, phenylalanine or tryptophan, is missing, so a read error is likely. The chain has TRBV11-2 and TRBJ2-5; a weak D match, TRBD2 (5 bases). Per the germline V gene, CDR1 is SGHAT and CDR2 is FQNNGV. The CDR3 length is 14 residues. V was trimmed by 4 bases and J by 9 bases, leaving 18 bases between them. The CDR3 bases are TGTGCCAGCAGCTACCCGGGGAGCTGTGAGGCCCAGTACTCC. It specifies CASSYPGSCEAQYS.

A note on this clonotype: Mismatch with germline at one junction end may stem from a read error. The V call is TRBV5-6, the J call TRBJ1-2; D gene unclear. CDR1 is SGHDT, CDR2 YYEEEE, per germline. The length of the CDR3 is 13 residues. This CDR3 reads CGSGFRKDYGYTF. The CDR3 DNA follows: TGTGGCAGCGGCTTTCGCAAGGACTATGGCTACACCTTC.

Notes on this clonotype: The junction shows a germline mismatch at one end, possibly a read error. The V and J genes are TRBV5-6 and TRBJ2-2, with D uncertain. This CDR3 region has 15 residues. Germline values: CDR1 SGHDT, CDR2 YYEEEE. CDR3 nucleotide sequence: TGTGCCGGCAGCTGGGCACTCAAAGTCACTGGGGAGCTGTTTTTT. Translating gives CAGSWALKVTGELFF.

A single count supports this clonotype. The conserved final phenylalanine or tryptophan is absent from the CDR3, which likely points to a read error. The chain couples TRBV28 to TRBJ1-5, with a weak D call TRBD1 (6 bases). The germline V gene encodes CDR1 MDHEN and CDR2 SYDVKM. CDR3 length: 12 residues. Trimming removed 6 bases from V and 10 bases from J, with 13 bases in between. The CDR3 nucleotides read TGTGCCAGCAGACGAGGGGGTCAACCCCAGCATTAT. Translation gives CASRRGGQPQHY.

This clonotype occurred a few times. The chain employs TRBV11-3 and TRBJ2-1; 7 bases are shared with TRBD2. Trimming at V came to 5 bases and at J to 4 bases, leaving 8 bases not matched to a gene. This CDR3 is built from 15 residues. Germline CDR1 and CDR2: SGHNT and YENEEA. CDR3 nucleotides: TGTGCCAGCAGCCTCCGGGGCGGGGGTTACAATGAGCAGTTCTTC. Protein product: CASSLRGGGYNEQFF.

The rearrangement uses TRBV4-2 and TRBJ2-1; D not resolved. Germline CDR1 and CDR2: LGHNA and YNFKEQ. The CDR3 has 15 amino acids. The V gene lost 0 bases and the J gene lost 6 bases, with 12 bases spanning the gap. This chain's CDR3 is CASSQETQWANEQFF. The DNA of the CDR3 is TGTGCCAGCAGCCAAGAGACGCAGTGGGCCAATGAGCAGTTCTTC.

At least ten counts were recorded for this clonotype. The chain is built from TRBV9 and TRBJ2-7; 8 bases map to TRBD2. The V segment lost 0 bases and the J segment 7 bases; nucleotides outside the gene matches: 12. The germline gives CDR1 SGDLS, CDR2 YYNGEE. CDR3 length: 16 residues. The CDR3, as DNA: TGTGCCAGCAGCGTAGGACCCTCGGTAGCGGGACGGGAGCAGTACTTC. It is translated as CASSVGPSVAGREQYF. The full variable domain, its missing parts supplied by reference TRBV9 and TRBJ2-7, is DSGVTQTPKHLITATGQRVTLRCSPRSGDLSVYWYQQSLDQGLQFLIQYYNGEERAKGNILERFSAQQFPDLHSELNLSSLELGDSALYFCASSVGPSVAGREQYFGPGTRLTVT.

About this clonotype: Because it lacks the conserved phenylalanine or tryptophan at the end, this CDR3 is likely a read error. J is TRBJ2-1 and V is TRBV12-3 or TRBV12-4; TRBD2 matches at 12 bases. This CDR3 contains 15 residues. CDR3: CASRDPLAGGNEQFL. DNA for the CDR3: TGTGCTAGCAGAGATCCACTAGCGGGGGGCAATGAGCAGTTCTTA.

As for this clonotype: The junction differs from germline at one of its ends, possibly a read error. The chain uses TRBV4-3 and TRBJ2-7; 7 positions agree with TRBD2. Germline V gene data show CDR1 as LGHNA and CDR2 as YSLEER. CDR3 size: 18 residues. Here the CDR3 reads CANSQAVTGGHNSCEQYF. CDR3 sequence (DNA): TGCGCCAACAGCCAAGCTGTGACGGGGGGTCACAATAGCTGCGAGCAGTACTTC.

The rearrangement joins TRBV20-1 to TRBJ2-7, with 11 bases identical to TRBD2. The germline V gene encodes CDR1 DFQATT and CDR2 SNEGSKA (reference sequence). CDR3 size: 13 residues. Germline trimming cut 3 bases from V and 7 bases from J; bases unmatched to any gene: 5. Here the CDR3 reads CSARERLAGEQYF. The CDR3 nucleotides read TGCAGTGCTAGGGAACGACTAGCGGGAGAGCAGTACTTC.

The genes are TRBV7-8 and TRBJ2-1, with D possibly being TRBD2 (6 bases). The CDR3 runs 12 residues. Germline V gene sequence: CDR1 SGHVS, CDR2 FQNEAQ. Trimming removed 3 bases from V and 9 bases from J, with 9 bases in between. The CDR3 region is CASSLGLCEQFF. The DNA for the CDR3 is TGTGCCAGCAGCTTGGGACTGTGTGAGCAGTTCTTC.

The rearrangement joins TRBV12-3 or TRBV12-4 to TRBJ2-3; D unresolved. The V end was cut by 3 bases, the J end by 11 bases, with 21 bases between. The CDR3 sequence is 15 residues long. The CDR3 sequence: CASSFSSELQHMQYF. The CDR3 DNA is TGTGCCAGCAGTTTTTCATCGGAGCTGCAGCATATGCAGTATTTT.

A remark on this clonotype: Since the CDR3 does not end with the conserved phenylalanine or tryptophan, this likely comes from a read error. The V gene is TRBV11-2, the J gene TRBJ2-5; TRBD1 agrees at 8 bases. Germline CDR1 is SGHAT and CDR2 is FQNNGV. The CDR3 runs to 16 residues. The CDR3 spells CVSSTRTGGAKETQYL. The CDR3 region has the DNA TGTGTCAGCAGCACAAGAACAGGGGGTGCGAAAGAGACCCAGTACTTA.

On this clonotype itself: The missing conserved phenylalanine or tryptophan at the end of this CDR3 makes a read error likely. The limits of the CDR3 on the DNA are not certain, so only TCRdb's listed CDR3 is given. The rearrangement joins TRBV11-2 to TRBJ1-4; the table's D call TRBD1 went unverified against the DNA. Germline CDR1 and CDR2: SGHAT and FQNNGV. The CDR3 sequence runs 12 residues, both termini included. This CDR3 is CANSPWGGKLFS.

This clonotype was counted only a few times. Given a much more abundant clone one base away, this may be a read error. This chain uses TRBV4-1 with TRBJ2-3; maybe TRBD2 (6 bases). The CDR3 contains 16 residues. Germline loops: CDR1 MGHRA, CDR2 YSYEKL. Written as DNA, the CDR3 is TGCGCCAGCAGCCCAGAGGCGGGGATAAACACAGATATGCAGTATTTT. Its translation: CASSPEAGINTDMQYF.

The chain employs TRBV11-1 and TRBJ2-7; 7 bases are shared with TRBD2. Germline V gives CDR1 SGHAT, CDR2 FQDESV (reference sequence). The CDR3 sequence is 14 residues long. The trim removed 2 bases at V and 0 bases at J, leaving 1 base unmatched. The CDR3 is CASSLRDYSYEQYF. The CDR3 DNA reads TGTGCCAGCAGCTTACGGGACTACTCCTACGAGCAGTACTTC.